This T cell receptor beta chain was sequenced for a study of memory B cells and T cells in multiple sclerosis. Profiled with immunoSEQ multiplex PCR; TCRdb holds only in-frame clones, not every one. The sample yields about 14,000 clones, roughly three quarters seen once. This clone was counted a few times. Its specificity is not known. Findings and limits, study-wide: Clone-set sizes differed between compartments, so shared clonotype counts needed normalization.

Specimen: memory (CD45RO+) CD4+ T cells from blood. This clonotype was sampled from a human donor with multiple sclerosis.

CDR3 DNA: TGTGCCAGCAGTTACTCGGTGAGCGAGCAGTACTTC. It encodes CASSYSVSEQYF. This chain uses TRBV6-6 with TRBJ2-7; D is unclear. CDR3 length equals 12 residues. The V end was cut by 0 bases, the J end by 6 bases, with 6 bases between. Germline CDR1 reads MNHNY; CDR2 reads SVGAGI (reference sequence).